The 25 T cell receptor beta chains presented below share a single source sample, sequenced in a study of T cell clonality in common variable immunodeficiency. Produced via immunoSEQ multiplex PCR; TCRdb's table is partial and in-frame only. The sample shows 35,000 or so clones, no singletons; the ten largest hold 0.8% to 1%. Sample: peripheral blood mononuclear cells. Receptors originate from a person aged 18 to 70 in good health.

This clone has a count of ten or more. Read coverage stops 3 residues before the CDR3 terminus; the germline J gene supplies the remainder. The chain links TRBV30 to TRBJ2-3, with D possibly TRBD2 on 7 matching bases. CDR1 is GTSNPN and CDR2 is SVGIG in the germline V gene (reference sequence). There are 13 residues in the CDR3. Partial CDR3 DNA: TGTGCCTGGTCTGGGGAGGGGGTATGGACG. Amino acids: CAWSGEGVWT. The full-length CDR3 reads as CAWSGEGVWTQYF.

The sample holds a few counts of this clone. CDR3 bases read: TGTGCCAGTAGTACACTAAATGAC. Translation: CASSTLND. The full CDR3 protein reads CASSTLNDYTF. The chain has TRBV19 and TRBJ1-2, with D unclear. The read falls 3 residues short of the CDR3 end, and the missing part is taken from the germline J gene. CDR3 size: 11 residues. Germline CDR1 reads LNHDA; CDR2 reads SQIVND (reference sequence). The variable domain in full, with the rest retrieved from reference TRBV19 and TRBJ1-2, is DGGITQSPKYLFRKEGQNVTLSCEQNLNHDAMYWYRQDPGQGLRLIYYSQIVNDFQKGDIAEGYSVSREKKESFPLTVTSAQKNPTAFYLCASSTLNDYTFGSGTRLTVV.

Ten or more counts support this clone. Coverage ceases 3 residues before the CDR3 finishes, and the germline J gene fills in the end. The chain is built from TRBV5-4 and TRBJ2-1, with D tentatively TRBD2 (5 bases). Per the germline V gene, CDR1 is SGHNT and CDR2 is YYREEE (reference sequence). The CDR3 spans 14 residues. Deletions cut 4 bases from V and 8 bases from J, with 16 bases between. The CDR3 spells CASSPEVAGDEQFF. CDR3 bases read: TGTGCCAGCAGCCCGGAGGTGGCGGGCGATGAG.

This clone was counted many times. The sequenced fragment ends 3 residues before the CDR3 boundary, so the rest is inferred from the germline J gene. The V and J genes are TRBV5-1 and TRBJ2-3; 10 bases are a match to TRBD2. V lost 4 bases, J lost 0 bases, and 2 bases stayed unmatched. This CDR3 has 15 amino acids. Germline V gives CDR1 SGHRS, CDR2 YFSETQ. The CDR3 DNA, read in part, is TGCGCCAGCAGCGAGACTAGCGGGAGCACAGATACG. As protein: CASSETSGSTDT. The CDR3 in full is CASSETSGSTDTQYF.

This clone was seen more than once but under ten times. Read sequence stops 3 residues before the CDR3 end, and the germline J gene provides the missing end. V and J are TRBV7-2 and TRBJ1-2; 7 bases fit TRBD1. This CDR3 contains 15 residues. Germline trimming cut 2 bases from V and 2 bases from J; bases unmatched to any gene: 5. Germline CDR1 is SGHTA and CDR2 is FQGNSA. CDR3 DNA (partial): TGTGCCAGCAGCTTATATGCGACAGGGAACTATGGC. It codes for CASSLYATGNYG. The whole CDR3 sequence is CASSLYATGNYGYTF.

This clone was recorded at least ten times. From the germline J gene comes the end of the CDR3, since the read stops 3 residues before it. The V and J genes are TRBV20-1 and TRBJ1-4, with 9 bases matching TRBD1. Trimming cost V 5 bases and J 7 bases; bases outside gene matches: 5. CDR3 size: 13 residues. CDR1 is DFQATT, CDR2 SNEGSKA, per germline (reference sequence). The sequenced CDR3 bases are TGCAGTGCTCCCGGGACAGGGTTTGAAAAA. This codes for CSAPGTGFEK. The full CDR3 protein is CSAPGTGFEKLFF.

At least ten counts were recorded for this clone. Sequencing ends 3 residues short of the CDR3 end; the germline J gene provides the rest. This rearrangement joins TRBV27 to TRBJ2-3; 7 bases match TRBD1. Germline loops: CDR1 MNHEY, CDR2 SMNVEV (reference sequence). This CDR3 has 13 residues. CDR3 loop: CASSSQTGWAQYF. The covered CDR3 bases are TGTGCCAGCAGTTCCCAGACAGGGTGGGCG.

In its sample, this clone was seen many times. A read error may account for a junction end that differs from germline. The read ends 3 residues shy of where the CDR3 ends; the end is completed using the germline J gene. The chain links TRBV4-2 to TRBJ1-1; D remains unclear. The CDR3 length is 15 residues. From germline, CDR1 is LGHNA and CDR2 YNFKEQ. CDR3 sequence: CASSQDRVTFTEAFF. The DNA read from the CDR3 is TGCGCCAGCAGCCAAGATCGGGTCACTTTCACTGAA.

There are many counts of this clone. The missing CDR3 end, 3 residues past where the read stops, is filled in from the germline J gene. V gene TRBV5-1 combines with J gene TRBJ2-7; D might be TRBD1 (6 bases). V shed 4 bases and J shed 2 bases, with 13 bases lying between them. Germline loops: CDR1 SGHRS, CDR2 YFSETQ. The CDR3 extends over 14 amino acids. The covered CDR3 bases are TGCGCCAGCAGCACTTCACCAGGGGCCTACGAG. It translates to CASSTSPGAYE. The CDR3, in full, reads CASSTSPGAYEQYF.

In its sample, this clone was seen many times. Coverage ceases 3 residues before the CDR3 finishes, and the germline J gene fills in the end. The genes are TRBV20-1 and TRBJ2-1, with 7 bases that match TRBD2. Germline-derived CDR1 and CDR2 are DFQATT and SNEGSKA (reference sequence). The CDR3 is 16 amino acids. With 1 base clipped from V and 1 base from J, the junction kept 7 bases outside the gene matches. The DNA read from the CDR3 is TGCAGTGCTAGAGTTTACAGCGGGGCTTCCTACAATGAG. Protein sequence: CSARVYSGASYNE. The full CDR3 is CSARVYSGASYNEQFF.

At least ten counts were recorded for this clone. The CDR3 extends 3 residues past the end of the read, so its final part is completed from the germline J gene. The V and J genes are TRBV5-1 and TRBJ1-1; 9 bases fit TRBD1. CDR1 is SGHRS, CDR2 YFSETQ, per germline. The CDR3 covers 14 residues. V lost 4 bases and J lost 3; bases outside the gene matches: 4. The CDR3 is CASSLGQGHTEAFF. The CDR3 bases that were read are TGCGCCAGCAGCCTGGGACAGGGACACACTGAA.

This clone was seen ten or more times. The read is 3 residues too short to cover the CDR3 end, so that end is filled in from the germline J gene. Other DNA sequences in this specimen translate into the identical CDR3. J is TRBJ1-3 and V is TRBV19, with D hard to call. V dropped 9 bases and J dropped 1 base, with 7 bases sitting between them. Germline V gives CDR1 LNHDA, CDR2 SQIVND (reference sequence). The CDR3 spans 12 residues. The CDR3 bases that were read are TGTGCCAGCCGGTCATCTGGAAACACC. It is translated as CASRSSGNT. From start to end, the CDR3 is CASRSSGNTIYF.

This clone was picked up many times. The read terminates 3 residues before the CDR3 end, so the remaining end is supplied by the germline J gene. The chain has TRBV19 and TRBJ2-7; 7 bases map to TRBD2. The CDR3 has 14 residues. Germline CDR1 and CDR2: LNHDA and SQIVND (reference sequence). The trim removed 5 bases at V and 5 bases at J, leaving 9 bases unmatched. The CDR3 region is CASSEREPRDEQYF. The CDR3 bases that were read are TGTGCCAGTAGTGAGCGGGAACCTAGGGACGAG.

Ten or more counts support this clone. The CDR3 is cut off 3 residues early in the read; its end comes from the germline J gene. This chain connects TRBV5-1 to TRBJ2-3, with a possible D match to TRBD1 (5 bases). The CDR3 has 15 residues. The germline V and J ends were trimmed by 4 bases and 6 bases, with 18 bases remaining between them. The germline CDR1 and CDR2 sequences are SGHRS and YFSETQ. The CDR3 DNA, read in part, is TGCGCCAGCAGCCCACTACCCAGGGTCGAGGATACG. Residues: CASSPLPRVEDT. Given in full, the CDR3 is CASSPLPRVEDTQYF.

The sample holds many counts of this clone. The CDR3 end falls 3 residues outside the read, so it is completed with the germline J gene. This rearrangement joins TRBV7-9 to TRBJ1-4; no clear D. V lost 2 bases to trimming and J lost 7 bases, with 14 bases between them. The CDR3 is made up of 15 amino acids. The germline V gene has CDR1 SEHNR and CDR2 FQNEAQ (reference sequence). CDR3 DNA, as far as it was read: TGTGCCAGCAGCTTATCGGGGAGGAACCTTGAAAAA. Translating gives CASSLSGRNLEK. The whole CDR3 protein is CASSLSGRNLEKLFF. The full variable domain, rest sourced from reference TRBV7-9 and TRBJ1-4, is DTGVSQNPRHKITKRGQNVTFRCDPISEHNRLYWYRQTLGQGPEFLTYFQNEAQLEKSRLLSDRFSAERPKGSFSTLEIQRTEQGDSAMYLCASSLSGRNLEKLFFGSGTQLSVL.

This clone was found many times. The CDR3 extends 3 residues past the end of the read, so its final part is completed from the germline J gene. The chain has TRBV14 and TRBJ2-7; D perhaps matches TRBD2 (5 bases). Trimming left V 3 bases short and J 6 bases short, with 18 bases between. The CDR3 covers 15 residues. Looked up from germline, CDR1 is SGHDN and CDR2 is FVKESK. CDR3 in amino acids: CASSQWTGGAGEQYF. The CDR3 DNA, read in part, is TGTGCCAGCAGCCAGTGGACGGGCGGTGCGGGCGAG.

This clone has ten or more counts. The CDR3 bases that were read are TGTGCCATCAGTGGCAGGGCGGACAATCAGCCC. Its translation: CAISGRADNQP. The whole CDR3 reads CAISGRADNQPQHF. This sequence joins TRBV10-3 and TRBJ1-5; a possible D gene is TRBD1 (5 bases). The CDR3 extends 3 residues past the end of the read, so its final part is completed from the germline J gene. The germline V gene has CDR1 ENHRY and CDR2 SYGVKD. V lost 4 bases and J lost 3, with 10 bases in between. CDR3 length equals 14 residues.

This clone was seen many times. The read terminates 3 residues ahead of where the CDR3 ends, so the germline J gene completes it. This chain connects TRBV5-1 to TRBJ2-3; TRBD1 is a possible D gene (6 bases). The CDR3 is 14 residues long. Trimming shortened V by 2 bases and J by 3 bases, and 10 bases separated the two germline ends. CDR1 is SGHRS, CDR2 YFSETQ, per germline. CDR3 region: CASSLQGTTDTQYF. Partial CDR3 DNA: TGCGCCAGCAGCTTACAGGGTACAACAGATACG.

This clone has ten or more counts. One junction end does not reproduce the germline sequence, and a read error may be involved. The CDR3 extends 3 residues past the end of the read, so its final part is completed from the germline J gene. This sequence joins TRBV4-2 and TRBJ2-3; weak D call: TRBD2 (5 bases). Germline lookup yields CDR1 LGHNA and CDR2 YNFKEQ. The length of the CDR3 is 14 residues. The CDR3 sequence is CASSLERGTDTQYF. CDR3 bases read: TGCGCCAGCAGCCTGGAGAGGGGCACAGATACG.

There are many counts of this clone. The read ends 3 residues shy of where the CDR3 ends; the end is completed using the germline J gene. The chain is built from TRBV5-1 and TRBJ2-2; D not resolved. Germline CDR1 is SGHRS and CDR2 is YFSETQ. This CDR3 is 19 amino acids long. The V end lost 2 bases, the J end lost 0 bases, and 20 bases lay between the germline ends. CDR3 DNA (partial): TGCGCCAGCAGCTTTAAGACAAGTCTACTTTTGTCGAACACCGGGGAG. Protein product: CASSFKTSLLLSNTGE. The whole CDR3 sequence is CASSFKTSLLLSNTGELFF. Full variable domain (remainder filled in from reference TRBV5-1 and TRBJ2-2): KAGVTQTPRYLIKTRGQQVTLSCSPISGHRSVSWYQQTPGQGLQFLFEYFSETQRNKGNFPGRFSGRQFSNSRSEMNVSTLELGDSALYLCASSFKTSLLLSNTGELFFGEGSRLTVL.

To note about this clone: The read stops 3 residues short of the end of the CDR3; the missing end is completed from the germline J gene. The chain has TRBV7-2 and TRBJ2-3, with D perhaps matching TRBD2 (7 bases). The CDR3 has 15 amino acids. Germline V gene sequence: CDR1 SGHTA, CDR2 FQGNSA. V was shortened by 6 bases and J by 4 bases, with 17 bases between the two germline ends. The CDR3 spells CASRRGGMFSDTQYF. The CDR3 DNA, read in part, is TGTGCCAGCAGGAGGGGGGGCATGTTTTCAGATACG.

This clone was observed many times. The CDR3 DNA, read in part, is TGTGCCAGCAGCGTAGTGACGGCAGGGCACACAGATACG. Translation gives CASSVVTAGHTDT. The full-length CDR3 reads as CASSVVTAGHTDTQYF. This chain joins TRBV9 and TRBJ2-3, with a possible D match to TRBD1 (5 bases). The sequenced fragment ends 3 residues before the CDR3 boundary, so the rest is inferred from the germline J gene. V was shortened by 0 bases and J by 2 bases, with 13 bases between the two germline ends. CDR3 length: 16 residues. Germline V gene sequence: CDR1 SGDLS, CDR2 YYNGEE. The complete variable domain, with remaining parts taken from reference TRBV9 and TRBJ2-3, reads DSGVTQTPKHLITATGQRVTLRCSPRSGDLSVYWYQQSLDQGLQFLIQYYNGEERAKGNILERFSAQQFPDLHSELNLSSLELGDSALYFCASSVVTAGHTDTQYFGPGTRLTVL.

This clone was seen repeatedly, ten times or more. The CDR3 end falls 3 residues outside the read, so it is completed with the germline J gene. The chain recombines TRBV5-1 with TRBJ2-2; the D is unclear. The CDR3 spans 14 residues. Trimming shortened V by 2 bases and J by 1 base, and 6 bases separated the two germline ends. CDR1 and CDR2 from the germline V gene are SGHRS and YFSETQ. This CDR3 is CASSLLLNTGELFF. CDR3 bases read: TGCGCCAGCAGCTTACTTCTGAACACCGGGGAG.

This clone was detected many times. From the germline J gene comes the end of the CDR3, since the read stops 3 residues before it. The chain combines TRBV10-3 with TRBJ1-5; 7 bases fit TRBD1. There are 11 residues in the CDR3. Germline V lookup: CDR1 ENHRY, CDR2 SYGVKD. Incomplete CDR3 DNA: TGTGCCATCGGGGGGACAGTACCC. This sequence encodes CAIGGTVP. In full, the CDR3 is CAIGGTVPQHF.

This clone was counted many times. The read finishes 3 residues shy of the CDR3 end, and the germline J gene is used to complete it. The chain has TRBV6-2 or TRBV6-3 and TRBJ2-4, with 10 bases lining up with TRBD2. The V gene's germline CDR1 is MNHEY and CDR2 SVGEGT. Trimming cost V 6 bases and J 5 bases; bases outside gene matches: 7. The CDR3 contains 15 residues. CDR3 sequence: CASSLAGVGENIQYF. The CDR3 bases that were read are TGTGCCAGCAGCCTAGCGGGGGTGGGGGAAAACATT.